This entry is about one T cell receptor beta chain. In the study's own analysis: The authors estimated nucleated cell counts from reference gene primer amplification. The data were produced by immunoSEQ multiplex PCR, yet TCRdb's version contains in-frame clones alone and is incomplete. Clonal size and the V and J genes are those of that table, whereas D and trimming came from the DNA. The sample has tens of thousands of clones, about 78% seen once. This sample was taken from a study of blood T cell repertoires in COVID-19. Looking at the study overall: The study drew acute and convalescent COVID-19 samples from the United States, Italy and Spain. PBMCs, B-cell-depleted T cells, or T cells provided the cDNA or gDNA that made up the material.

Sample: peripheral blood. The origin of this receptor is a man at least 80 years old with active or convalescent COVID-19.

The CDR3 loop reads CASSSGTGGPGELFF. The CDR3 DNA is TGCGCCAGCAGCTCCGGGACAGGGGGCCCCGGGGAGCTGTTTTTT. V and J are TRBV5-1 and TRBJ2-2, with 12 bases aligning to TRBD1. V was pared by 3 bases and J by 6 bases, with 3 bases of the junction left unmatched. The CDR3 runs to 15 residues. CDR1 and CDR2 (germline): SGHRS, YFSETQ.